Each of the 26 T cell receptor beta chains below was sequenced from the same sample in a study of control samples from healthy donors and cancer patients. TCRdb's copy holds only in-frame clones and misses some; the assay was immunoSEQ multiplex PCR. The repertoire has 200,000 or so clones, roughly 94% of them found once; the top ten carry approximately 1.5%. Input material: blood. Receptors originate from a man aged 50-60 years in good health.

The V gene is TRBV5-4, the J gene TRBJ2-5; TRBD2 matches at 9 bases. V lost 2 bases to trimming and J lost 1 base; unmatched junction nucleotides: 3. The CDR3 is 15 amino acids. The germline CDR1 and CDR2 sequences are SGHNT and YYREEE (reference sequence). The CDR3 region is CASSLRRGGQETQYF. The CDR3 DNA reads TGTGCCAGCAGCTTAAGGCGGGGGGGCCAAGAGACCCAGTACTTC.

This clone was seen only once. The chain joins TRBV19 to TRBJ1-4; 7 positions match TRBD1. Trimming at V came to 4 bases and at J to 5 bases, leaving 4 bases not matched to a gene. The CDR3 runs to 14 residues. Germline CDR1 LNHDA, CDR2 SQIVND (reference sequence). Written as DNA, the CDR3 is TGTGCCAGTAGTACCCGACAGGGAAATGAAAAACTGTTTTTT. Amino acids: CASSTRQGNEKLFF.

The chain recombines TRBV19 with TRBJ1-4; D remains ambiguous. The CDR3 has 14 amino acids. Germline V lookup: CDR1 LNHDA, CDR2 SQIVND (reference sequence). V lost 6 bases and J lost 7, with 15 bases in between. CDR3: CASRKDPGSEKLFF. In nucleotides, the CDR3 is TGTGCCAGTAGAAAGGATCCGGGCTCTGAAAAACTGTTTTTT.

The chain links TRBV19 to TRBJ2-1; 7 bases match TRBD1. The CDR3 is 15 residues long. CDR1 is LNHDA and CDR2 is SQIVND in the germline V gene (reference sequence). V dropped 5 bases and J dropped 4; count of bases not matched to a gene: 8. The CDR3 bases are TGTGCCAGTAGTCCCGAGGGACAGCCGTACAATGAGCAGTTCTTC. This encodes CASSPEGQPYNEQFF.

Notes on this clone: Other DNA variants within this sample encode the same CDR3. The CDR3 loop is CASSLGAAGNTIYF. CDR3 coding DNA: TGTGCCAGCAGTTTGGGGGCGGCTGGAAACACCATATATTTT. This chain uses TRBV6-5 with TRBJ1-3, with D perhaps TRBD1 (6 bases). V gave up 4 bases and J gave up 2 bases, with 9 bases separating them. The germline V gene encodes CDR1 MNHEY and CDR2 SVGAGI. CDR3 size: 14 residues.

The rearrangement uses TRBV20-1 and TRBJ2-3, with D hard to call. Between the trimmed V and J ends, which lost 6 bases and 6 bases, there was a span of 7 bases. The CDR3 runs to 10 residues. From germline, CDR1 is DFQATT and CDR2 SNEGSKA (reference sequence). The CDR3 sequence: CSALGDTQYF. The CDR3 nucleotides are TGCAGTGCCCTCGGTGATACGCAGTATTTT.

The rearrangement joins TRBV5-1 to TRBJ2-5, with no clear D. V was shortened by 2 bases and J by 5 bases, with 10 bases between the two germline ends. The CDR3 is made up of 13 amino acids. Germline V gives CDR1 SGHRS, CDR2 YFSETQ. The chain's CDR3 is CASSFNSAETQYF. The CDR3 DNA reads TGCGCCAGCAGCTTTAACTCCGCGGAGACCCAGTACTTC.

The V gene is TRBV9, the J gene TRBJ1-1; D is unclear. The CDR3 is 14 amino acids. Germline V gene lookup returns CDR1 SGDLS and CDR2 YYNGEE. Between the trimmed V and J ends, which lost 1 base and 0 bases, there was a span of 7 bases. CDR3 bases: TGTGCCAGCAGCGTAAACATGATGAACACTGAAGCTTTCTTT. Amino acid sequence: CASSVNMMNTEAFF.

The chain is built from TRBV30 and TRBJ2-2, with a tentative D call TRBD1 (5 bases). CDR1 is GTSNPN and CDR2 is SVGIG in the germline V gene (reference sequence). The CDR3 consists of 16 residues. With 0 bases removed from V and 0 bases from J, the gap between germline ends came to 11 bases. CDR3 sequence: CAWSVRGASNTGELFF. CDR3 DNA: TGTGCCTGGAGTGTACGTGGGGCGTCGAACACCGGGGAGCTGTTTTTT.

The chain couples TRBV24-1 to TRBJ1-5; 9 bases map to TRBD1. CDR1 KGHDR and CDR2 SFDVKD come from the germline V gene. The ends lost 3 bases at V and 5 bases at J; junction bases unmatched: 1. CDR3 length: 14 amino acids. CDR3 residues: CATSDRQGDQPQHF. In DNA form, the CDR3 reads TGTGCCACCAGTGATAGACAGGGGGATCAGCCCCAGCATTTT.

The table lists this clone with a count of one. The chain joins TRBV5-6 to TRBJ2-6; no definite D call. CDR1 is SGHDT and CDR2 is YYEEEE in the germline V gene. The ends were cut back, 2 bases at V and 0 bases at J, with 9 bases in the middle. There are 16 residues in the CDR3. The CDR3: CASSLGRTSGANVLTF. For the CDR3, the DNA is TGTGCCAGCAGCTTAGGCAGGACCTCTGGGGCCAACGTCCTGACTTTC.

The genes are TRBV6-1 and TRBJ2-2; the D gene could be TRBD1 or TRBD2 (6 bases each). V lost 4 bases and J lost 0, with 15 bases in between. Germline V CDR1 and CDR2: MNHNS, SASEGT. The CDR3 runs 17 residues. CDR3 sequence reads: CASSVQVRGPNTGELFF. The DNA for the CDR3 is TGTGCCAGCAGTGTACAAGTTCGGGGGCCGAACACCGGGGAGCTGTTTTTT.

This rearrangement joins TRBV3-1 (or the pseudogene TRBV3-2) to TRBJ2-2; D not resolved. This CDR3 contains 13 residues. Germline lookup yields CDR1 LGHDT and CDR2 YNNKEL (reference sequence). V was trimmed by 0 bases and J by 8 bases, leaving 7 bases between them. CDR3 in amino acids: CASSQEISGELFF. CDR3 DNA: TGTGCCAGCAGCCAAGAAATCTCTGGGGAGCTGTTTTTT.

The chain is built from TRBV18 and TRBJ1-1; the D gene is possibly TRBD1 (5 bases). V lost 6 bases, J lost 0 bases, and 8 bases lay in between. Germline CDR1 is KGHSH and CDR2 is LQKENI. The CDR3 spans 13 residues. CDR3 in amino acids: CASSGVMNTEAFF. The CDR3 bases are TGTGCCAGCTCGGGGGTAATGAACACTGAAGCTTTCTTT.

The gene calls are TRBV28 and TRBJ2-5; TRBD1 matches 8 bases. The CDR3 spans 16 residues. Trimming at V came to 2 bases and at J to 1 base, leaving 6 bases not matched to a gene. Germline CDR1 is MDHEN and CDR2 is SYDVKM. CDR3 residues: CASSLGPGGFQETQYF. CDR3 sequence (DNA): TGTGCCAGCAGTTTAGGGCCAGGGGGCTTCCAAGAGACCCAGTACTTC. The full variable domain, completed using reference TRBV28 and TRBJ2-5, is DVKVTQSSRYLVKRTGEKVFLECVQDMDHENMFWYRQDPGLGLRLIYFSYDVKMKEKGDIPEGYSVSREKKERFSLILESASTNQTSMYLCASSLGPGGFQETQYFGPGTRLLVL.

The chain carries TRBV6-1 and TRBJ1-6; D is undetermined. Per germline, CDR1 MNHNS and CDR2 SASEGT. The CDR3 extends over 13 amino acids. The ends were cut back, 3 bases at V and 8 bases at J, with 8 bases in the middle. CDR3 residues: CASSDDPDSPLHF. The CDR3 coding sequence is TGTGCCAGCAGTGACGACCCGGATTCACCCCTCCACTTT.

This rearrangement joins TRBV2 to TRBJ2-2; 9 nucleotides match TRBD1. Germline loops: CDR1 SNHLY, CDR2 FYNNEI. The length of the CDR3 is 14 residues. V gave up 6 bases and J gave up 5 bases; unmatched junction bases: 4. CDR3: CASRVDRGTGELFF. The CDR3 DNA reads TGTGCCAGCAGGGTGGACAGGGGAACCGGGGAGCTGTTTTTT. The whole variable domain, filled in from reference TRBV2 and TRBJ2-2, reads EPEVTQTPSHQVTQMGQEVILRCVPISNHLYFYWYRQILGQKVEFLVSFYNNEISEKSEIFDDQFSVERPDGSNFTLKIRSTKLEDSAMYFCASRVDRGTGELFFGEGSRLTVL.

This clone was seen only a few times. The V and J genes are TRBV5-1 and TRBJ2-2, with D possibly matching TRBD1 (5 bases). Germline V CDR1 and CDR2: SGHRS, YFSETQ. V shed 6 bases and J shed 0 bases, with 12 bases lying between them. This CDR3 is 15 amino acids long. The CDR3 nucleotides are TGCGCCAGCACTAAAGGGGCCACGAACACCGGGGAGCTGTTTTTT. Its translation: CASTKGATNTGELFF.

The chain has TRBV7-2 and TRBJ1-5; D is unresolved. The V gene lost 1 base and the J gene lost 6 bases, with 10 bases spanning the gap. Germline V lookup: CDR1 SGHTA, CDR2 FQGNSA. The length of the CDR3 is 14 residues. Here the CDR3 DNA reads TGTGCCAGCAGCTTAGATAGCGGGGTTCAGCCCCAGCATTTT. Residues: CASSLDSGVQPQHF.

The V gene is TRBV20-1, the J gene TRBJ2-7; D possibly corresponds to TRBD2 (7 bases). CDR1 and CDR2 from the germline V gene are DFQATT and SNEGSKA (reference sequence). Trimming shortened V by 8 bases and J by 7 bases, and 15 bases separated the two germline ends. The CDR3 is 11 amino acids. The DNA for the CDR3 is TGCAGTACTGGGGGAGGGGGAGAGCAGTACGTC. Its translation: CSTGGGGEQYV.

J is TRBJ1-2 and V is TRBV2, with unresolved D. The ends were cut back, 6 bases at V and 6 bases at J, with 14 bases in the middle. The CDR3 is 13 residues long. Per germline, CDR1 SNHLY and CDR2 FYNNEI. In DNA form, the CDR3 reads TGTGCCAGCAGATTTGCGGGGAACCATGGCTACACCTTC. This encodes CASRFAGNHGYTF.

The CDR3 DNA reads TGTGCCAGCAGCGTTTACCCTACAGGGAGTCGCTACACCTTC. It codes for CASSVYPTGSRYTF. The J gene is TRBJ1-2, the V gene TRBV7-3, with a possible D match to TRBD1 (6 bases). Trimming cost V 5 bases and J 9 bases, with 19 bases left between them. This CDR3 is 14 amino acids long. In germline, CDR1 is SGHTA, CDR2 FQGTGA.

This clone was observed once. The chain carries TRBV28 and TRBJ1-5; D is unclear. The germline V gene encodes CDR1 MDHEN and CDR2 SYDVKM. This CDR3 has 14 amino acids. Trimming took 6 bases from V and 3 from J, leaving 12 bases between them. The CDR3 nucleotides are TGTGCCAGCAGGGCGGTAGTGTTCAATCAGCCCCAGCATTTT. Its protein is CASRAVVFNQPQHF.

This rearrangement joins TRBV4-1 to TRBJ2-7, with a weak D call TRBD1 (5 bases). In germline, CDR1 is MGHRA, CDR2 YSYEKL. Trimming removed 4 bases at V and 3 bases at J, with 16 bases between. The CDR3 contains 15 residues. This chain's CDR3 is CASSPQTTTGYEQYF. CDR3 bases: TGCGCCAGCAGCCCCCAAACCACTACAGGCTACGAGCAGTACTTC.

The CDR3 nucleotides are TGTGCCAGCCGAGGTGAGGGCTGGACTCCCAATGGCTACACCTTC. Its translation: CASRGEGWTPNGYTF. The chain is built from TRBV27 and TRBJ1-2, with D unclear. The CDR3 runs to 15 residues. V was cut by 8 bases and J by 6 bases, with 22 bases left in between. Germline V gene data show CDR1 as MNHEY and CDR2 as SMNVEV (reference sequence).

This clone was seen just once. V gene TRBV19 combines with J gene TRBJ1-2; no clear D. From germline, CDR1 is LNHDA and CDR2 SQIVND (reference sequence). CDR3 length: 15 residues. Trimming stripped 4 bases from V and 3 bases from J, with 15 bases between. CDR3: CASSNYGQPYYGYTF. DNA of the CDR3: TGTGCCAGTAGTAATTACGGGCAACCCTACTATGGCTACACCTTC. Filled out from reference TRBV19 and TRBJ1-2, the complete variable domain reads DGGITQSPKYLFRKEGQNVTLSCEQNLNHDAMYWYRQDPGQGLRLIYYSQIVNDFQKGDIAEGYSVSREKKESFPLTVTSAQKNPTAFYLCASSNYGQPYYGYTFGSGTRLTVV.